This entry is about one TCR beta chain. TCRB transcripts that were expressed got sequenced, as all of the isolated RNA had been reverse transcribed. Method: immunoSEQ multiplex PCR; TCRdb's copy keeps in-frame clones and lacks some. The repertoire holds some 410,000 clones, with roughly 11% as singletons. The source of the sample is a study of beta chain features in type 1 diabetes. What was sequenced was naive CD4+ T cells from blood. This clonotype was sampled from a woman between 18 and 29 years old in good health.

The CDR3 nucleotides read TGTGCCAGCAGAAGTGGAGGGAATAACTATGGCTACACCTTC. Translated: CASRSGGNNYGYTF. This sequence joins TRBV2 and TRBJ1-2; D uncertain. V was cut by 6 bases and J by 1 base, with 12 bases left in between. CDR1 is SNHLY, CDR2 FYNNEI, per germline. This CDR3 has 14 residues.